This T cell receptor (beta chain) comes out of a study of blood T cells in healthy people across ages. This clonotype appeared many times. The CDR3 consists of 13 residues. From germline, CDR1 is KGHSH and CDR2 LQKENI. Trimming left V 3 bases short and J 3 bases short, with 8 bases between. Through a sample-barcoded 5' primer and a J-beta primer mix, a second PCR was run for 7 to 11 cycles. The template-switch adaptor was a 5' adaptor with 12 random nucleotides. It tagged each cDNA molecule. TCRdb passed the 5' RACE reads through MiXCR, listing each CDR3 protein once. The sample comprises about 650,000 distinct CDR3 sequences, roughly 30% of which are singletons, and roughly 15% rests with the top ten.

The origin of this receptor is an elderly woman in good health. The V and J genes are TRBV18 and TRBJ2-5; D remains ambiguous. The specimen sequenced was blood. DNA for the CDR3: TGTGCCAGCTCACCGGGCTCCGAAGAGACCCAGTACTTC. This sequence encodes CASSPGSEETQYF.